Following are 20 T cell receptor beta chains from one sample sequenced in a study of OX40 agonist ivuxolimab in advanced cancers. Sequencing used immunoSEQ multiplex PCR; TCRdb keeps in-frame clones, though not all of them. The profile covers around 45,000 clones, with 85% to 90% appearing a single time and 0.85% to 1.1% taken by the ten largest. Sequenced material: CD4+ or CD8+ T cells sorted from blood, taken in a trial of the OX40 agonist ivuxolimab. These receptor sequences come from an adult with an advanced solid tumor such as melanoma, head and neck, liver or kidney cancer.

J is TRBJ2-5 and V is TRBV11-2; D ambiguous. V gave up 2 bases and J gave up 2 bases, with 9 bases separating them. The CDR3 extends over 14 amino acids. Germline V gene sequence: CDR1 SGHAT, CDR2 FQNNGV. For the CDR3, the DNA is TGTGCCAGCAGCTTATGGGCAGAGCAAGAGACCCAGTACTTC. Amino acid sequence: CASSLWAEQETQYF. Drawing the rest from reference TRBV11-2 and TRBJ2-5, the complete variable domain is EAGVAQSPRYKIIEKRQSVAFWCNPISGHATLYWYQQILGQGPKLLIQFQNNGVVDDSQLPKDRFSAERLKGVDSTLKIQPAKLEDSAVYLCASSLWAEQETQYFGPGTRLLVL.

The chain has TRBV5-4 and TRBJ2-2; 10 nucleotides agree with TRBD1. Trimming at V came to 1 base and at J to 6 bases, leaving 3 bases not matched to a gene. Per germline, CDR1 SGHNT and CDR2 YYREEE (reference sequence). The CDR3 loop spans 15 amino acids. The DNA for the CDR3 is TGTGCCAGCAGCTTGTCCGGGACAGGGGCCGGGGAGCTGTTTTTT. Its translation is CASSLSGTGAGELFF.

The table lists this clone with a count of one. The chain carries TRBV7-9 and TRBJ1-2; D gene uncertain. The CDR3 consists of 13 residues. Germline V CDR1 and CDR2: SEHNR, FQNEAQ (reference sequence). V was trimmed by 5 bases and J by 6 bases, leaving 13 bases between them. The CDR3 sequence is CASSPGEADGYTF. The CDR3, as DNA: TGTGCCAGCAGCCCTGGGGAGGCGGATGGCTACACCTTC. Using reference TRBV7-9 and TRBJ1-2 for the parts outside the CDR3, the full variable domain is DTGVSQNPRHKITKRGQNVTFRCDPISEHNRLYWYRQTLGQGPEFLTYFQNEAQLEKSRLLSDRFSAERPKGSFSTLEIQRTEQGDSAMYLCASSPGEADGYTFGSGTRLTVV.

V usage is TRBV5-4 and J usage is TRBJ2-5, with D unclear. The V and J ends lost 0 bases and 4 bases respectively, with 7 bases between them. This CDR3 is built from 13 residues. CDR1 and CDR2 (germline): SGHNT, YYREEE (reference sequence). CDR3 amino acids: CASSLAQVETQYF. The CDR3 DNA reads TGTGCCAGCAGCTTGGCCCAGGTAGAGACCCAGTACTTC.

The J gene is TRBJ1-1, the V gene TRBV28; D call uncertain. This CDR3 is 16 amino acids long. The germline V gene encodes CDR1 MDHEN and CDR2 SYDVKM. The ends were cut back, 1 base at V and 1 base at J, with 13 bases in the middle. The CDR3 loop reads CASSLSPVVKNTEAFF. DNA of the CDR3: TGTGCCAGCAGTTTATCCCCCGTGGTTAAGAACACTGAAGCTTTCTTT.

V usage is TRBV4-2 and J usage is TRBJ1-2; a weak D match, TRBD1 (6 bases). Germline V gene sequence: CDR1 LGHNA, CDR2 YNFKEQ. Trimming stripped 0 bases from V and 8 bases from J, with 16 bases between. The CDR3 runs 15 residues. The CDR3, as DNA: TGTGCCAGCAGCCAAGATCTGGGAACAGGGAGGGGCTACACCTTC. Protein product: CASSQDLGTGRGYTF.

The gene calls are TRBV6-5 and TRBJ1-1; no definite D call. Germline V gene sequence: CDR1 MNHEY, CDR2 SVGAGI. The length of the CDR3 is 13 residues. With 0 bases removed from V and 1 base from J, the gap between germline ends came to 3 bases. CDR3 in DNA: TGTGCCAGCAGTTACTCGAGGAACACTGAAGCTTTCTTT. It codes for CASSYSRNTEAFF.

The chain combines TRBV10-1 with TRBJ2-1; a weak D match, TRBD2 (6 bases). Germline CDR1 is WNHNN and CDR2 is SYGVQD (reference sequence). The CDR3 sequence is 16 residues long. V lost 4 bases and J lost 6, with 19 bases in between. The CDR3 sequence is CASSGPTPGGSNEQFF. CDR3 DNA sequence: TGCGCCAGCAGTGGCCCGACACCTGGAGGGTCCAATGAGCAGTTCTTC.

The chain is built from TRBV9 and TRBJ1-3; D possibly corresponds to TRBD1 (5 bases). The germline V and J ends were trimmed by 2 bases and 0 bases, with 12 bases remaining between them. The germline gives CDR1 SGDLS, CDR2 YYNGEE. The CDR3 has 16 residues. The CDR3 bases are TGTGCCAGCAGCGTTTCGGGACCGACCTCTGGAAACACCATATATTTT. Encoded protein: CASSVSGPTSGNTIYF. Together with reference TRBV9 and TRBJ1-3, the CDR3 gives the full variable domain: DSGVTQTPKHLITATGQRVTLRCSPRSGDLSVYWYQQSLDQGLQFLIQYYNGEERAKGNILERFSAQQFPDLHSELNLSSLELGDSALYFCASSVSGPTSGNTIYFGEGSWLTVV.

The V call is TRBV7-2, the J call TRBJ2-1, with 11 nucleotides matching TRBD2. This CDR3 is 19 amino acids long. The V and J ends lost 3 bases and 4 bases, in that order; junction bases with no gene match: 14. Germline CDR1 reads SGHTA; CDR2 reads FQGNSA. Here the CDR3 DNA reads TGTGCCAGCAGCTTGCGGCCCACCATAGGGACTAGCGGTTACAATGAGCAGTTCTTC. Translated: CASSLRPTIGTSGYNEQFF. Supplemented by reference TRBV7-2 and TRBJ2-1, the full variable domain reads GAGVSQSPSNKVTEKGKDVELRCDPISGHTALYWYRQSLGQGLEFLIYFQGNSAPDKSGLPSDRFSAERTGGSVSTLTIQRTQQEDSAVYLCASSLRPTIGTSGYNEQFFGPGTRLTVL.

The rearrangement joins TRBV21-1 to TRBJ2-7; the D call in the table, TRBD1, was not verified against the DNA. TRBV21-1 is annotated as a pseudogene. The CDR3 has 13 residues. The CDR3 is CASGALDSYEQYF. The DNA of the CDR3 is TGTGCCAGCGGAGCCCTAGACAGTTACGAGCAGTACTTC.

The gene calls are TRBV30 and TRBJ2-2, with a weak D call TRBD1 (6 bases). Trimming cost V 5 bases and J 4 bases, with 14 bases left between them. Looked up from germline, CDR1 is GTSNPN and CDR2 is SVGIG (reference sequence). This CDR3 spans 14 amino acids. The CDR3 loop reads CAWGSGTFTGELFF. In DNA, the CDR3 is TGTGCCTGGGGATCCGGGACATTCACCGGGGAGCTGTTTTTT.

The rearrangement links TRBV6-5 to TRBJ2-1; D is possibly TRBD2 (5 bases). CDR1 and CDR2 from the germline V gene are MNHEY and SVGAGI. With 0 bases removed from V and 3 bases from J, the gap between germline ends came to 9 bases. This CDR3 spans 15 amino acids. The CDR3: CASSYSGRDYNEQFF. CDR3 bases: TGTGCCAGCAGTTACTCGGGCCGGGACTACAATGAGCAGTTCTTC.

This clone was recorded only once. The gene calls are TRBV7-6 and TRBJ1-1; no definite D call. CDR3 size: 13 residues. Germline V gives CDR1 SGHVS, CDR2 FNYEAQ. V lost 1 base, J lost 8 bases, and 11 bases lay in between. The CDR3 here is CASSLDLAAEAFF. The CDR3 DNA is TGTGCCAGCAGCTTAGATCTGGCAGCCGAAGCTTTCTTT.

The gene calls are TRBV5-5 and TRBJ1-6, with 9 bases fitting TRBD1. CDR1 and CDR2 from the germline V gene are SGHKS and YYEKEE (reference sequence). V gave up 0 bases and J gave up 9 bases; unmatched junction bases: 7. This CDR3 contains 16 residues. The CDR3 nucleotides read TGTGCCAGCAGCTTGGGGGGACAGGGAGGAGGTTCACCCCTCCACTTT. Translation gives CASSLGGQGGGSPLHF.

This clone was seen just once. The gene calls are TRBV28 and TRBJ1-6; weak D call: TRBD1 (6 bases). The length of the CDR3 is 15 residues. V dropped 6 bases and J dropped 5 bases, with 14 bases sitting between them. The germline V gene encodes CDR1 MDHEN and CDR2 SYDVKM. The CDR3 DNA reads as TGTGCCAGCAGGCCCCCAGGGGTTGATAATTCACCCCTCCACTTT. Protein sequence: CASRPPGVDNSPLHF.

The chain recombines TRBV7-2 with TRBJ2-1, with 13 bases matching TRBD2. Germline assignment: CDR1 SGHTA and CDR2 FQGNSA. The CDR3 consists of 15 residues. The trim removed 4 bases at V and 5 bases at J, leaving 2 bases unmatched. The CDR3 coding sequence is TGTGCCAGCAGCTGGGGACTAGCGGGAAACAATGAGCAGTTCTTC. It specifies CASSWGLAGNNEQFF.

This clone appeared a single time. The gene calls are TRBV5-1 and TRBJ2-1; TRBD2 matches at 8 bases. The V gene's germline CDR1 is SGHRS and CDR2 YFSETQ. V gave up 0 bases and J gave up 0 bases; unmatched junction bases: 2. This CDR3 region has 16 residues. As DNA, the CDR3 is TGCGCCAGCAGCTTGGCCGGGACTAGCTCCTACAATGAGCAGTTCTTC. As protein: CASSLAGTSSYNEQFF.

This clone was seen a single time. CDR3 sequence: CASSFGGAGSSYNEQFF. The CDR3 bases are TGTGCCAGCAGTTTTGGTGGTGCAGGGAGCTCCTACAATGAGCAGTTCTTC. The chain combines TRBV28 with TRBJ2-1; D could derive from TRBD1 or TRBD2 (5 bases each). This CDR3 region has 17 residues. Germline V gene sequence: CDR1 MDHEN, CDR2 SYDVKM. V lost 3 bases, J lost 0 bases, and 15 bases lay in between.

This clone was detected once. V is TRBV11-3 and J is TRBJ2-3, with 15 positions matching TRBD2. V gave up 5 bases and J gave up 4 bases; unmatched junction bases: 7. Germline CDR1 reads SGHNT; CDR2 reads YENEEA. The CDR3 has 17 amino acids. The DNA for the CDR3 is TGTGCCAGCAGCGGAGGACTAGCGGGGGGGGATGCAGATACGCAGTATTTT. Its translation is CASSGGLAGGDADTQYF.